This T cell receptor (beta chain) was retrieved from a study of beta chain features in type 1 diabetes. Findings and caveats of the study: Whether TCRB rearrangement is influenced by HLA type went unresolved here. PCR may have favored shorter templates equally in patients and controls.

Every donor had blood drawn once into heparin, approximately 120 mL on average. A sort by CD45RO/CCR7/CD25/CD127/CD95/CD27 yielded CD4+ naive, central memory, regulatory and stem cell-like memory cells. The isolated RNA, all of it, was reverse transcribed, so expressed TCRB transcripts were what got sequenced. TCRdb's table, derived via immunoSEQ multiplex PCR, lists solely in-frame clones and lacks some. This table holds 350,000 to 450,000 clones, 11% to 15% found once. V gave up 6 bases and J gave up 2 bases, with 16 bases separating them. Germline loops: CDR1 SNHLY, CDR2 FYNNEI. CDR3 length equals 15 residues. As concerns this clone: Its antigen remains unknown.

The sequence derives from a man between 25 and 39 years old in good health. The specimen sequenced was naive CD4+ T cells from blood. The V gene is TRBV2, the J gene TRBJ1-1; no definite D call. CDR3 DNA: TGTGCCAGCAGCCCCCAGAGATGGCCTAACACTGAAGCTTTCTTT. Its protein product is CASSPQRWPNTEAFF. Supplemented by reference TRBV2 and TRBJ1-1, the full variable domain reads EPEVTQTPSHQVTQMGQEVILRCVPISNHLYFYWYRQILGQKVEFLVSFYNNEISEKSEIFDDQFSVERPDGSNFTLKIRSTKLEDSAMYFCASSPQRWPNTEAFFGQGTRLTVV.